The 31 T cell receptor beta chains below were found in one sample sequenced in a study of T cells after yellow fever vaccination. Each CDR3 protein is one row after TCRdb ran MiXCR on the 5' RACE reads. The sample lists 300,000 or so distinct CDR3 sequences; roughly 4% were seen once. Material: PBMCs, obtained 5 days after the yellow fever booster vaccination. Source of these receptors: a man between 18 and 35 years old who received the YFV17D yellow fever vaccine.

This clonotype was observed at least ten times. The genes are TRBV5-6 and TRBJ2-7; D ambiguous. Trimming took off 4 bases at V and 6 bases at J, with 20 bases between the two ends. The CDR3 is 15 residues long. The germline V gene encodes CDR1 SGHDT and CDR2 YYEEEE. This CDR3 reads CASSQTTDLIFEQYF. CDR3 coding DNA: TGTGCCAGCAGCCAAACCACCGACTTGATATTCGAGCAGTACTTC. Drawing the rest from reference TRBV5-6 and TRBJ2-7, the complete variable domain is DAGVTQSPTHLIKTRGQQVTLRCSPKSGHDTVSWYQQALGQGPQFIFQYYEEEERQRGNFPDRFSGHQFPNYSSELNVNALLLGDSALYLCASSQTTDLIFEQYFGPGTRLTVT.

This clonotype was seen many times. The rearrangement uses TRBV3-1 and TRBJ1-1, with D unclear. The CDR3 contains 13 residues. Germline CDR1 is LGHDT and CDR2 is YNNKEL (reference sequence). Trimming took 4 bases from V and 1 from J, leaving 7 bases between them. CDR3 region: CASSPQRNTEAFF. Written as DNA, the CDR3 is TGTGCCAGCAGCCCCCAGCGGAACACTGAAGCTTTCTTT.

This clonotype was detected ten times or more. The rearrangement uses TRBV7-8 and TRBJ1-1, with D perhaps matching TRBD1 (6 bases). V was clipped by 2 bases and J by 0 bases, with 10 bases between them. The CDR3 runs 15 residues. The germline V gene has CDR1 SGHVS and CDR2 FQNEAQ. The CDR3 protein is CASSLSSGVNTEAFF. The CDR3 DNA sequence: TGTGCCAGCAGCTTATCTTCAGGGGTGAACACTGAAGCTTTCTTT.

This clonotype has ten or more counts. V usage is TRBV9 and J usage is TRBJ2-2; TRBD2 aligns across 14 bases. This CDR3 is 15 amino acids long. Per the germline V gene, CDR1 is SGDLS and CDR2 is YYNGEE. V gave up 5 bases and J gave up 6 bases; unmatched junction bases: 3. CDR3 sequence (DNA): TGTGCCAGCAGGGCGGGACTAGCGGGGGCCGGGGAGCTGTTTTTT. Protein: CASRAGLAGAGELFF.

This clonotype came up many times. This chain links TRBV15 with TRBJ1-5, with a tentative D call TRBD1 (5 bases). V shed 0 bases and J shed 2 bases, with 11 bases lying between them. The CDR3 totals 16 residues. Looked up from germline, CDR1 is LNHNV and CDR2 is YYDKDF (reference sequence). This CDR3 is CATSRDRGRGNQPQHF. CDR3 sequence (DNA): TGTGCCACCAGCAGAGATCGGGGGAGGGGCAATCAGCCCCAGCATTTT.

The V gene is TRBV12-5, the J gene TRBJ2-7, with D unclear. With 7 bases removed from V and 4 bases from J, the gap between germline ends came to 8 bases. This CDR3 has 11 amino acids. Looked up from germline, CDR1 is LGHNT and CDR2 is FRNRAP. The CDR3 here is CASVLMYEQYF. The CDR3 DNA follows: TGTGCTAGTGTTCTGATGTACGAGCAGTACTTC.

This clonotype was seen more than once but under ten times. The V call is TRBV12-5, the J call TRBJ2-1; no clear D gene. The CDR3 runs 17 residues. CDR1 is LGHNT, CDR2 FRNRAP, per germline. With 0 bases removed from V and 1 base from J, the gap between germline ends came to 13 bases. The CDR3 sequence: CASGLVVSQPSYNEQFF. The CDR3 DNA is TGTGCTAGTGGTTTGGTAGTCTCCCAGCCTTCCTACAATGAGCAGTTCTTC.

This clonotype was picked up many times. The junction and the germline gene differ at one end; a read error may be behind it. The chain has TRBV5-1 and TRBJ2-5; TRBD1 matches at 8 bases. The CDR3 contains 14 residues. The germline gives CDR1 SGHRS, CDR2 YFSETQ. For the CDR3, the DNA is TGTGCCAGCAGTCTAGGACAGGGTGGGGAGACCCAGTACTTC. Its translation is CASSLGQGGETQYF.

Only a few counts were recorded for this clonotype. The chain uses TRBV7-2 and TRBJ2-7; D is uncertain. Germline lookup yields CDR1 SGHTA and CDR2 FQGNSA. The CDR3 has 13 residues. V was shortened by 4 bases and J by 4 bases, with 11 bases between the two germline ends. CDR3 nucleotide sequence: TGTGCCAGCAGCTCATCTGCCGGTTACGAGCAGTACGTC. Its protein product is CASSSSAGYEQYV.

This clonotype was counted at least ten times. This chain links TRBV7-8 with TRBJ1-1; D is unclear. The germline V and J ends were trimmed by 6 bases and 1 base, with 12 bases remaining between them. This CDR3 region has 14 residues. Germline CDR1 is SGHVS and CDR2 is FQNEAQ. DNA of the CDR3: TGTGCCAGCAGATATGTAGACGCGAACACTGAAGCTTTCTTT. Translated: CASRYVDANTEAFF. Based on the CDR3 plus reference TRBV7-8 and TRBJ1-1, the full variable domain is GAGVSQSPRYKVAKRGQDVALRCDPISGHVSLFWYQQALGQGPEFLTYFQNEAQLDKSGLPSDRFFAERPEGSVSTLKIQRTQQEDSAVYLCASRYVDANTEAFFGQGTRLTVV.

This clonotype was seen more than once but under ten times. The chain employs TRBV6-5 and TRBJ1-5, with D possibly TRBD1 on 6 matching bases. Trimming cost V 5 bases and J 0 bases, with 20 bases left between them. The CDR3 loop spans 18 amino acids. CDR1 is MNHEY, CDR2 SVGAGI, per germline. DNA of the CDR3: TGTGCCAGCAGTCTAGGGGGGGGCGACTTTTATAGCAATCAGCCCCAGCATTTT. It translates to CASSLGGGDFYSNQPQHF.

This clonotype showed up just a few times. The chain has TRBV5-4 and TRBJ2-7; 11 nucleotides align to TRBD1. The germline V gene has CDR1 SGHNT and CDR2 YYREEE (reference sequence). This CDR3 spans 14 amino acids. V dropped 4 bases and J dropped 7; count of bases not matched to a gene: 7. The CDR3 here is CASSPGTGGKEQYF. The DNA of the CDR3 is TGTGCCAGCAGCCCTGGGACAGGGGGGAAGGAGCAGTACTTC. Complete variable domain (other parts from reference TRBV5-4 and TRBJ2-7): ETGVTQSPTHLIKTRGQQVTLRCSSQSGHNTVSWYQQALGQGPQFIFQYYREEENGRGNFPPRFSGLQFPNYSSELNVNALELDDSALYLCASSPGTGGKEQYFGPGTRLTVT.

The chain has TRBV5-4 and TRBJ1-2; possibly TRBD1 for D (6 bases). The CDR3 extends over 17 amino acids. Trimming removed 0 bases at V and 0 bases at J, with 15 bases between. The V gene's germline CDR1 is SGHNT and CDR2 YYREEE (reference sequence). The chain's CDR3 is CASSLDPGQLTNYGYTF. CDR3 coding DNA: TGTGCCAGCAGCTTGGACCCCGGACAGCTAACTAACTATGGCTACACCTTC.

This clonotype was seen more than once but under ten times. The chain uses TRBV7-2 and TRBJ2-1; 14 bases line up with TRBD2. With 5 bases clipped from V and 9 bases from J, the junction kept 6 bases outside the gene matches. The CDR3 consists of 15 residues. Germline-derived CDR1 and CDR2 are SGHTA and FQGNSA. Here the CDR3 DNA reads TGTGCCAGCAGCCAGATGACTAGCGGGGGGGCTGAGCAGTTCTTC. This translates into CASSQMTSGGAEQFF.

This clonotype came up a few times. The gene calls are TRBV6-5 and TRBJ1-1, with TRBD1 as a possible D gene (6 bases). Germline lookup yields CDR1 MNHEY and CDR2 SVGAGI. Deletions cut 5 bases from V and 0 bases from J, with 13 bases between. This CDR3 has 15 amino acids. In nucleotides, the CDR3 is TGTGCCAGCAGTGGTCGGACAGCGATGAACACTGAAGCTTTCTTT. Amino acid sequence: CASSGRTAMNTEAFF.

There are many counts of this clonotype. The chain has TRBV7-9 and TRBJ2-5; D could derive from TRBD1 or TRBD2 (6 bases each). The CDR3 is 16 residues long. Per the germline V gene, CDR1 is SEHNR and CDR2 is FQNEAQ (reference sequence). Trimming removed 5 bases from V and 4 bases from J, with 20 bases in between. CDR3 sequence (DNA): TGTGCCAGCAGCGCGATACAGGGAGGATCCGGAGAGACCCAGTACTTC. It codes for CASSAIQGGSGETQYF.

V usage is TRBV10-3 and J usage is TRBJ2-5; maybe TRBD1 (6 bases). The CDR3 has 15 residues. The ends were cut back, 10 bases at V and 1 base at J, with 19 bases in the middle. The germline CDR1 and CDR2 sequences are ENHRY and SYGVKD. The CDR3 region has the DNA TGTGCCACCCAGGACAGACAGGCGGTCCAAGAGACCCAGTACTTC. Amino acids: CATQDRQAVQETQYF.

This chain joins TRBV25-1 and TRBJ2-1; the D gene is possibly TRBD2 (8 bases). CDR1 is MGHDK, CDR2 SYGVNS, per germline. The CDR3 has 19 residues. The germline V and J ends were trimmed by 4 bases and 0 bases, with 22 bases remaining between them. The CDR3 reads CASSVQTGLAGGSYNEQFF. The CDR3 bases are TGTGCCAGCAGTGTCCAGACAGGGCTAGCGGGTGGCTCCTACAATGAGCAGTTCTTC.

In this sample, this clonotype turned up many times. The chain uses TRBV7-9 and TRBJ1-4, with a weak D call TRBD1 (5 bases). Germline V gene data show CDR1 as SEHNR and CDR2 as FQNEAQ (reference sequence). This CDR3 comprises 14 residues. The V gene lost 3 bases and the J gene lost 7 bases, with 12 bases spanning the gap. In nucleotides, the CDR3 is TGTGCCAGCAGCTTGGACGGGGGGAGTGAAAAACTGTTTTTT. Translated: CASSLDGGSEKLFF.

The chain has TRBV6-2 or TRBV6-3 and TRBJ2-1; D unclear. The V and J ends lost 2 bases and 10 bases respectively, with 9 bases between them. CDR3 size: 12 residues. Germline values: CDR1 MNHEY, CDR2 SVGEGT. CDR3 in DNA: TGTGCCAGCAGTTACCCGGCTGGCGAGCAGTTCTTC. Its protein product is CASSYPAGEQFF.

The table lists this clonotype with a few counts. CDR3 sequence: CASSRKWDSGGGETQYF. CDR3 nucleotide sequence: TGTGCCAGCAGTAGAAAGTGGGACTCAGGGGGCGGCGAGACCCAGTACTTC. The rearrangement links TRBV7-9 to TRBJ2-5; TRBD1 matches at 8 bases. The length of the CDR3 is 17 residues. Germline CDR1 reads SEHNR; CDR2 reads FQNEAQ (reference sequence). The V segment lost 6 bases and the J segment 5 bases; nucleotides outside the gene matches: 17.

Only a few counts were recorded for this clonotype. V is TRBV6-2 or TRBV6-3 and J is TRBJ2-1, with D possibly TRBD2 on 6 matching bases. V was cut by 2 bases and J by 0 bases, with 14 bases left in between. Germline V lookup: CDR1 MNHEY, CDR2 SVGEGT. The CDR3 has 17 amino acids. CDR3 bases: TGTGCCAGCAGTTACAATTGGGACTTGTACTCCTACAATGAGCAGTTCTTC. Translation: CASSYNWDLYSYNEQFF.

V is TRBV7-2 and J is TRBJ2-5; possible D gene TRBD1, 6 bases. The CDR3 totals 14 residues. Trimming removed 6 bases at V and 1 base at J, with 12 bases between. Germline V gives CDR1 SGHTA, CDR2 FQGNSA. CDR3 nucleotides: TGTGCCAGCAGACGGACAGATATCCAAGAGACCCAGTACTTC. As protein: CASRRTDIQETQYF.

This clonotype was counted many times. V gene TRBV25-1 combines with J gene TRBJ2-1, with unresolved D. This CDR3 contains 14 residues. CDR1 and CDR2 (germline): MGHDK, SYGVNS. Trimming left V 0 bases short and J 7 bases short, with 10 bases between. The chain's CDR3 is CASSEYEGWNEQFF. CDR3 coding DNA: TGTGCCAGCAGTGAATATGAAGGGTGGAATGAGCAGTTCTTC.

The rearrangement uses TRBV6-2 or TRBV6-3 and TRBJ2-5; 8 nucleotides line up with TRBD1. J was trimmed by 5 bases and V by 0 bases; bases with no gene match: 2. The CDR3 consists of 14 residues. The germline gives CDR1 MNHEY, CDR2 SVGEGT. The CDR3 reads CASSYSGQVETQYF. CDR3 nucleotide sequence: TGTGCCAGCAGTTACTCGGGACAGGTGGAGACCCAGTACTTC.

In this sample, this clonotype turned up many times. This chain links TRBV7-6 with TRBJ1-4; D is perhaps TRBD1 (5 bases). Germline V gives CDR1 SGHVS, CDR2 FNYEAQ. V was cut by 4 bases and J by 7 bases, with 13 bases left in between. This CDR3 contains 14 residues. CDR3 in amino acids: CASSSSGYTEKLFF. The CDR3 DNA reads TGTGCCAGCAGCTCGTCAGGGTATACTGAAAAACTGTTTTTT.

J is TRBJ1-2 and V is TRBV6-5; D perhaps matches TRBD1 (6 bases). The CDR3 runs to 13 residues. The germline CDR1 and CDR2 sequences are MNHEY and SVGAGI. With 6 bases removed from V and 8 bases from J, the gap between germline ends came to 16 bases. The CDR3 DNA reads TGTGCCAGCAGCCTCCACAGGGTCGGGGGCTACACCTTC. This gives the protein CASSLHRVGGYTF.

This clonotype was seen a few times. The chain has TRBV11-1 and TRBJ2-7, with TRBD1 matching over 9 bases. Germline CDR1 reads SGHAT; CDR2 reads FQDESV (reference sequence). There are 14 residues in the CDR3. Trimming at V came to 7 bases and at J to 5 bases, leaving 9 bases not matched to a gene. The CDR3 coding sequence is TGTGCCAGCACAGCCGGGACAGGGTTCCACGAGCAGTACTTC. Its protein is CASTAGTGFHEQYF.

This clonotype was observed a few times. The rearrangement joins TRBV28 to TRBJ2-1; D is unresolved. The V gene lost 6 bases and the J gene lost 4 bases, with 7 bases spanning the gap. The CDR3 covers 12 residues. Germline CDR1 is MDHEN and CDR2 is SYDVKM. The CDR3 bases are TGTGCCAGCAGCCCCCAATACAATGAGCAGTTCTTC. Translated, it gives CASSPQYNEQFF.

The V call is TRBV5-1, the J call TRBJ2-3; no clear D gene. CDR1 SGHRS and CDR2 YFSETQ come from the germline V gene. The CDR3 consists of 18 residues. The V and J ends lost 0 bases and 4 bases respectively, with 21 bases between them. The CDR3 region has the DNA TGCGCCAGCAGCTTGGAAGGTACCAGCGTGTTCGTTCCAGATACGCAGTATTTT. It specifies CASSLEGTSVFVPDTQYF. The variable domain in full, with the rest retrieved from reference TRBV5-1 and TRBJ2-3, is KAGVTQTPRYLIKTRGQQVTLSCSPISGHRSVSWYQQTPGQGLQFLFEYFSETQRNKGNFPGRFSGRQFSNSRSEMNVSTLELGDSALYLCASSLEGTSVFVPDTQYFGPGTRLTVL.

This clonotype appeared many times. The chain joins TRBV12-5 to TRBJ1-2; a possible D gene is TRBD1 (5 bases). There are 16 residues in the CDR3. Germline V gives CDR1 LGHNT, CDR2 FRNRAP. The ends were cut back, 2 bases at V and 4 bases at J, with 17 bases in the middle. The CDR3 region is CASGLFRDPEGYGYTF. The CDR3 DNA is TGTGCTAGTGGTTTGTTCCGGGACCCTGAGGGCTATGGCTACACCTTC.